The 18 T cell receptor beta chains presented below share a single source sample, sequenced in a study of monozygotic twins with inflammatory bowel disease. TCRdb reanalyzed the 5' RACE reads and collapses them to one entry per CDR3 protein, without DNA. In total, the table holds 300,000 to 350,000 distinct CDR3 sequences. The sequencing input was blood. These TCRs come from a human donor with ulcerative colitis or Crohn's disease, or a healthy co-twin of an affected twin (not recorded which).

The chain uses TRBV2 and TRBJ1-2; TCRdb names TRBD1, which stays unverified in the absence of DNA. This CDR3 region has 16 residues. Looked up from germline, CDR1 is SNHLY and CDR2 is FYNNEI. CDR3 loop: CASTFLGTGSNYGYTF.

The chain links TRBV5-1 to TRBJ2-2; TCRdb calls TRBD1, which cannot be checked without DNA. Germline V gene sequence: CDR1 SGHRS, CDR2 YFSETQ. This CDR3 comprises 15 residues. CDR3 region: CATERTGKNTGELFF.

J is TRBJ2-1 and V is TRBV24-1; as DNA is missing, the TRBD2 call by TCRdb cannot be tested. The CDR3 loop spans 17 amino acids. CDR1 is KGHDR, CDR2 SFDVKD, per germline. The CDR3 reads CATSDLTSGGSYNEQFF.

The CDR3 spells CASSSTSRSEQFF. V is TRBV6-2 or TRBV6-3 and J is TRBJ2-1; the D call of TRBD2 rests on TCRdb alone, since no DNA is present to check it. Germline CDR1 MNHEY, CDR2 SVGEGT. The CDR3 covers 13 residues.

The chain recombines TRBV6-1 with TRBJ2-3; the D gene TCRdb calls, TRBD1, cannot be checked with no DNA. CDR1 and CDR2 (germline): MNHNS, SASEGT. The CDR3 has 15 residues. The CDR3 spells CASSPQGAPSDTQYF.

The rearrangement links TRBV5-1 to TRBJ2-5; TCRdb's D call of TRBD1 is untestable without DNA. The CDR3 sequence is 14 residues long. Germline CDR1 SGHRS, CDR2 YFSETQ. CDR3 sequence reads: CASRSGAQQETQYF.

The chain carries TRBV2 and TRBJ2-5; there is no DNA to check the TCRdb D call of TRBD2. The CDR3 loop spans 14 amino acids. Germline V gives CDR1 SNHLY, CDR2 FYNNEI. The CDR3 region is CASNLQGPVGTQYF.

This chain joins TRBV5-1 and TRBJ2-3. CDR3 length: 14 amino acids. Germline V gene data show CDR1 as SGHRS and CDR2 as YFSETQ. The CDR3 sequence is CASSLGLASDTQYF. The full variable domain, rest sourced from reference TRBV5-1 and TRBJ2-3, is KAGVTQTPRYLIKTRGQQVTLSCSPISGHRSVSWYQQTPGQGLQFLFEYFSETQRNKGNFPGRFSGRQFSNSRSEMNVSTLELGDSALYLCASSLGLASDTQYFGPGTRLTVL.

The gene calls are TRBV7-8 and TRBJ2-5; TCRdb gives TRBD1 as the D gene, but with no DNA this cannot be confirmed. Germline CDR1 reads SGHVS; CDR2 reads FQNEAQ. The CDR3 sequence is 15 residues long. CDR3 region: CASSLAEGATGTQYF.

This chain connects TRBV30 to TRBJ2-1; TCRdb outputs TRBD2, but without DNA this stays unchecked. This CDR3 comprises 14 residues. CDR1 and CDR2 (germline): GTSNPN, SVGIG (reference sequence). CDR3 in amino acids: CAWSPGLRFNEQFF. The variable domain in full, with the rest retrieved from reference TRBV30 and TRBJ2-1, is SQTIHQWPATLVQPVGSPLSLECTVEGTSNPNLYWYRQAAGRGLQLLFYSVGIGQISSEVPQNLSASRPQDRQFILSSKKLLLSDSGFYLCAWSPGLRFNEQFFGPGTRLTVL.

The CDR3 sequence: CASSMDRVGYGYTF. This chain links TRBV2 with TRBJ1-2; TCRdb picks TRBD1, but there is no DNA to check that call. The CDR3 extends over 14 amino acids. Germline CDR1 SNHLY, CDR2 FYNNEI.

The J gene is TRBJ2-2, the V gene TRBV7-8; no DNA is available, so the TRBD2 call from TCRdb remains unchecked. Germline assignment: CDR1 SGHVS and CDR2 FQNEAQ. This CDR3 is built from 17 residues. The CDR3 is CASSLFGGSGGTGELFF. Full variable domain (outside the CDR3, taken from reference TRBV7-8 and TRBJ2-2): GAGVSQSPRYKVAKRGQDVALRCDPISGHVSLFWYQQALGQGPEFLTYFQNEAQLDKSGLPSDRFFAERPEGSVSTLKIQRTQQEDSAVYLCASSLFGGSGGTGELFFGEGSRLTVL.

The rearrangement uses TRBV11-2 and TRBJ2-3; TCRdb's D gene call, TRBD2, goes unchecked for lack of DNA. The CDR3 is 16 amino acids. CDR1 and CDR2 from the germline V gene are SGHAT and FQNNGV. CDR3: CASSLVLAGATDTQYF.

J is TRBJ2-5 and V is TRBV6-1; the D gene TCRdb calls, TRBD1, cannot be checked with no DNA. Germline V gene data show CDR1 as MNHNS and CDR2 as SASEGT. This CDR3 is built from 16 residues. The CDR3 region is CASRPWKTEYQETQYF.

The chain couples TRBV18 to TRBJ2-2; TCRdb returns TRBD2, unconfirmable since there is no DNA. Germline V gives CDR1 KGHSH, CDR2 LQKENI. This CDR3 has 16 amino acids. The CDR3 is CASSPYMDRSGGELFF.

The rearrangement links TRBV12-3 or TRBV12-4 to TRBJ2-5; TCRdb calls TRBD1, which cannot be checked without DNA. The CDR3 covers 14 residues. CDR3 protein: CASRDSSFQETQYF.

The chain combines TRBV12-3 or TRBV12-4 with TRBJ1-1. The CDR3 contains 12 residues. The CDR3 sequence: CASSLQVRSAFF.

J is TRBJ2-1 and V is TRBV3-1; TCRdb's D gene call, TRBD2, goes unchecked for lack of DNA. The germline gives CDR1 LGHDT, CDR2 YNNKEL (reference sequence). This CDR3 has 14 residues. CDR3 sequence: CASRTSGVYNEQFF.